Reported below is one TCR beta chain. The data derive from a study of blood T cell dynamics during melanoma immunotherapy. The time point denotes: week 3, after first cycle of checkpoint inhibitor. Profiling relied on immunoSEQ multiplex PCR, and the TCRdb table lists in-frame clones only, not all of them. Counted here are around 15,000 clones, about 94% occurring once; the ten biggest clones make up under 0.25%. Germline CDR1 reads SGDLS; CDR2 reads YYNGEE. CDR3 length: 15 residues. Between the trimmed V and J ends, which lost 2 bases and 3 bases, there was a span of 15 bases. This sequence originates from a human donor with melanoma. J is TRBJ2-7 and V is TRBV9, with D possibly being TRBD2 (6 bases). This sample comprised effector memory CD8+ T cells from blood, obtained from a patient treated with checkpoint blockade. The CDR3 spells CASSVGVGGGYEQYF. Here the CDR3 DNA reads TGTGCCAGCAGCGTCGGTGTGGGAGGTGGCTACGAGCAGTACTTC. Combining the CDR3 with reference TRBV9 and TRBJ2-7 gives the whole variable domain DSGVTQTPKHLITATGQRVTLRCSPRSGDLSVYWYQQSLDQGLQFLIQYYNGEERAKGNILERFSAQQFPDLHSELNLSSLELGDSALYFCASSVGVGGGYEQYFGPGTRLTVT.